Listed below are T cell receptor beta chains from one sample, sequenced in a study of cytomegalovirus exposure and HLA in healthy donors. The protocol was immunoSEQ multiplex PCR, while the TCRdb copy is restricted to in-frame clones and leaves out a portion. In total, the table holds tens of thousands of clones. The sample comprised PBMCs. These receptors originate from a male donor in good health and CMV-seronegative. CDR3s leave out the opening cysteine and the closing phenylalanine or tryptophan.

>TRBJ1-4|TRBV5-6
ASSLGGFYNEKLF
>TRBJ1-6|TRBV27
ASSLQGENSPLH
>TRBJ1-4|TRBV19
ASSYQTTNEKLF
>TRBJ2-2|TRBV19
ASSISVGLGFFGDTGELF
>TRBJ2-2|TRBV5-1
ASSASVTPNTGELF
>TRBJ1-6|TRBV14
ASSRGQGLDSPLH
>TRBJ1-6|TRBV6-5
ASSYSRQGGSPLH
>TRBJ2-1|TRBV7-2
ASSLVDRGTYNEQF
>TRBJ1-6|TRBV4-1
ASSQEYQNNSPLH
>TRBJ2-5|TRBV19
ASSTQGAAYKTQY
>TRBJ1-4|TRBV19
ASIPPGQGNEKLF
>TRBJ1-1|TRBV4-3
ASSPVVGGLSTEAF
>TRBJ2-1|TRBV23-1
ASRSGGVADNEQF
>TRBJ2-3|TRBV19
ASSIELSGTSTDTQY
>TRBJ2-1|TRBV18
ASSPASLDNEQF
>TRBJ2-4|TRBV5-6
ASSLGSVEGGNIQY
>TRBJ2-7|TRBV11-3
ASSLGPQFANEQY
>TRBJ2-3|TRBV30
AWSVWVGTDKQY
>TRBJ2-7|TRBV9
ASSVGQGHEQY
>TRBJ2-1|TRBV4-1
ASSQATRGSSNEQF
>TRBJ1-5|TRBV12-5
ASASEKGEGPQH
>TRBJ2-4|TRBV27
ASSPGQGNIQY
>TRBJ2-3|TRBV10-3
AISEGAGGPFGTDTQY
>TRBJ1-2|TRBV6-1
ASTRDNYGYT
>TRBJ1-2|TRBV30
AWSPLLGSGGYT
>TRBJ1-2|TRBV7-9
ASSYPGLSYYGYT
>TRBJ2-7|TRBV28
ASSKRGYEQY
>TRBJ2-1|TRBV6-5
ASSYRDRVNEQF
>TRBJ1-4|TRBV6-5
ATGQQGGAEKLF
>TRBJ1-2|TRBV5-8
ASSLAPGQNYGYT
>TRBJ2-7|TRBV7-8
ASSVLNPGTDRAYEQY
>TRBJ2-7|TRBV4-1
ASSQTGTLVYEQY
>TRBJ2-7|TRBV6-5
ASTNRLGEQY
>TRBJ2-5|TRBV27
ASSSNQETQY
>TRBJ1-1|TRBV20-1
SALGLTEAF
>TRBJ1-2|TRBV4-1
ASSQGSGTRGGYT
>TRBJ2-7|TRBV9
ASSPKTGEDPAYEQY
>TRBJ1-3|TRBV28
ASSFGGSSGNTIY
>TRBJ2-2|TRBV19
ASSIQLAGVPGELF
>TRBJ2-7|TRBV11-2
ASSSSFQFIGGSHEQY
>TRBJ1-5|TRBV10-3
AISPGQGAGQHQH
>TRBJ1-2|TRBV10-2
ATLRQGLDYGYT
>TRBJ1-5|TRBV19
ASTPGQGFNQPQH
>TRBJ2-5|TRBV7-9
ASSFIPRKETQY
>TRBJ1-6|TRBV6-5
ASTPGTGSNSPLH
>TRBJ2-3|TRBV4-1
ASSPRIGSFPFTDMQY
>TRBJ2-7|TRBV19
ASSPGDRVTEQY
>TRBJ2-7|TRBV15
ATSRDRQVGNEQY
>TRBJ2-6|TRBV19
ASPWGTGASGANVLT
>TRBJ2-7|TRBV5-1
ASSSSGTSAYEQY
>TRBJ1-2|TRBV7-9
ASSLMGQGAYGYT
>TRBJ2-1|TRBV7-9
ASSLVRLAYNEQF
>TRBJ1-1|TRBV4-1
ASSQVTPRRVNTEAF
>TRBJ1-5|TRBV5-6
ASSLAGGYQPQH
>TRBJ1-2|TRBV4-1
ASSQVNFGLYGYT